Each of the 25 T cell receptor beta chains below was sequenced from the same sample in a study of cytomegalovirus exposure and HLA in healthy donors. The PCR had 60 Vbeta and 13 Jbeta primers. Profiling relied on immunoSEQ multiplex PCR, and the TCRdb table lists in-frame clones only, not all of them. Of about 120,000 clones detected, over 8.5% appear once; the ten largest clones hold around 6.1%. Material for sequencing was PBMCs. These receptors originate from a woman aged 40 to 55 in good health and CMV-seropositive.

This clone occurred a few times. The chain is built from TRBV5-1 and TRBJ2-2, with 8 bases aligning to TRBD1. Trimming took 2 bases from V and 0 from J; bases not matched to a gene: 3. Looked up from germline, CDR1 is SGHRS and CDR2 is YFSETQ. The CDR3 is made up of 16 amino acids. Here the CDR3 reads CASSLNRGANTGELFF. The CDR3 bases are TGCGCCAGCAGCTTAAACAGGGGGGCGAACACCGGGGAGCTGTTTTTT.

This clone was counted only a few times. The chain combines TRBV7-3 with TRBJ1-2; D gene unclear. The germline V gene has CDR1 SGHTA and CDR2 FQGTGA. The V end was cut by 5 bases, the J end by 2 bases, with 9 bases between. CDR3 length: 13 amino acids. CDR3 DNA sequence: TGTGCCAGCAGCCCTACGGGGAACTATGGCTACACCTTC. Protein: CASSPTGNYGYTF.

Note on this clone: Other nucleotide sequences in the sample specify the same CDR3. V and J are TRBV7-6 and TRBJ1-1; D ambiguous. The CDR3 totals 13 residues. V lost 5 bases to trimming and J lost 0 bases, with 7 bases between them. Germline lookup yields CDR1 SGHVS and CDR2 FNYEAQ. CDR3 DNA sequence: TGTGCCAGCAGCCCGAGGGTGAACACTGAAGCTTTCTTT. This encodes CASSPRVNTEAFF.

This clone was found a few times. The chain combines TRBV2 with TRBJ1-5; 7 bases are shared with TRBD1. Trimming took 5 bases from V and 4 from J; bases not matched to a gene: 5. The CDR3 runs 14 residues. CDR1 is SNHLY, CDR2 FYNNEI, per germline. The DNA for the CDR3 is TGTGCCAGCAGTAGCACACAGGGGAATCAGCCCCAGCATTTT. It encodes CASSSTQGNQPQHF.

This clone was detected a few times. V and J are TRBV10-1 and TRBJ2-2, with TRBD1 matching over 10 bases. The trim removed 6 bases at V and 7 bases at J, leaving 8 bases unmatched. The length of the CDR3 is 15 residues. The germline gives CDR1 WNHNN, CDR2 SYGVQD (reference sequence). CDR3 in DNA: TGCGCCAGCAGAGAAGGGACAGGGGCGAACGGGGAGCTGTTTTTT. Translating it yields CASREGTGANGELFF.

In its sample, this clone was seen a few times. This CDR3 fails to terminate in the conserved phenylalanine or tryptophan, so it likely reflects a read error. This specimen includes other DNA sequences encoding the same CDR3. This chain links TRBV29-1 with TRBJ1-1; unclear D gene. This CDR3 region has 11 residues. Germline-derived CDR1 and CDR2 are SQVTM and ANQGSEA. V lost 5 bases to trimming and J lost 5 bases, with 9 bases between them. CDR3 DNA sequence: TGCAGCGTTCCCAAGAAAACTGAAGCTTTCTTG. Amino acid sequence: CSVPKKTEAFL.

The sample holds a few counts of this clone. V gene TRBV5-1 combines with J gene TRBJ2-5; 7 bases are a match to TRBD2. CDR1 is SGHRS, CDR2 YFSETQ, per germline. Trimming cost V 4 bases and J 2 bases; bases outside gene matches: 2. This CDR3 contains 13 residues. The chain's CDR3 is CASSTGGQETQYF. Here the CDR3 DNA reads TGCGCCAGCAGCACGGGGGGTCAAGAGACCCAGTACTTC.

The chain employs TRBV19 and TRBJ2-7; tentatively, D is TRBD2 (5 bases). Trimming pared 4 bases from V and 2 bases from J, leaving 9 bases between. This CDR3 has 13 residues. The germline gives CDR1 LNHDA, CDR2 SQIVND (reference sequence). Here the CDR3 reads CASSSGLTYEQYF. In DNA, the CDR3 is TGTGCCAGTAGTAGCGGGCTCACCTACGAGCAGTACTTC.

The CDR3 loop reads CASSFSGTVGSNYGYTF. The CDR3 coding sequence is TGTGCCAGCAGCTTCTCCGGGACAGTGGGTTCTAACTATGGCTACACCTTC. V and J are TRBV7-9 and TRBJ1-2, with 7 positions matching TRBD1. Trimming removed 3 bases from V and 0 bases from J; junction bases left unmatched: 10. This CDR3 spans 17 amino acids. Looked up from germline, CDR1 is SEHNR and CDR2 is FQNEAQ (reference sequence).

The sample holds a few counts of this clone. The chain combines TRBV5-1 with TRBJ1-2, with unresolved D. The CDR3 length is 13 residues. Trimming shortened V by 0 bases and J by 4 bases, and 7 bases separated the two germline ends. Germline V gives CDR1 SGHRS, CDR2 YFSETQ. CDR3 in DNA: TGCGCCAGCAGCTTGGCGGGTTCCTATGGCTACACCTTC. Amino acid sequence: CASSLAGSYGYTF.

The chain is built from TRBV29-1 and TRBJ1-1; D might be TRBD1 (5 bases). V was trimmed by 7 bases and J by 5 bases, leaving 8 bases between them. Per germline, CDR1 SQVTM and CDR2 ANQGSEA. The CDR3 covers 10 residues. The DNA for the CDR3 is TGCAGCGCCGGGGGAACTGAAGCTTTCTTT. Its translation is CSAGGTEAFF.

The chain employs TRBV27 and TRBJ2-5; 7 bases agree with TRBD1. The CDR3 runs to 14 residues. V dropped 8 bases and J dropped 0; count of bases not matched to a gene: 6. CDR1 and CDR2 from the germline V gene are MNHEY and SMNVEV (reference sequence). The CDR3 DNA sequence: TGTGCCAGCGCTACTGGACAGGACCAAGAGACCCAGTACTTC. This translates into CASATGQDQETQYF.

This clone was counted a few times. The chain carries TRBV5-5 and TRBJ1-6, with 7 bases lining up with TRBD1. Trimming took 6 bases from V and 9 from J; bases not matched to a gene: 9. CDR3 length: 14 amino acids. CDR1 and CDR2 (germline): SGHKS, YYEKEE (reference sequence). The CDR3 DNA sequence: TGTGCCAGCAAAATGGACAGGACCTTTTCACCCCTCCACTTT. Translating gives CASKMDRTFSPLHF.

The CDR3 DNA reads TGCGCCAGCCCTAGTCAGGGGAAAAGGTCCTACGAGCAGTACTTC. Protein product: CASPSQGKRSYEQYF. V gene TRBV5-1 combines with J gene TRBJ2-7; possibly TRBD1 for D (6 bases). The length of the CDR3 is 15 residues. The ends were cut back, 7 bases at V and 1 base at J, with 18 bases in the middle. Germline assignment: CDR1 SGHRS and CDR2 YFSETQ.

This clone was detected a few times. The chain combines TRBV6-5 with TRBJ1-4; 8 bases are a match to TRBD1. Losses at the gene ends were 6 bases for V and 8 bases for J; bases not matched to a gene: 8. The CDR3 has 14 amino acids. Germline lookup yields CDR1 MNHEY and CDR2 SVGAGI. CDR3 DNA: TGTGCCAGCAGCGGACAGGGTATGGACGAAAAACTGTTTTTT. It encodes CASSGQGMDEKLFF.

The V call is TRBV15, the J call TRBJ1-2, with no clear D. CDR1 LNHNV and CDR2 YYDKDF come from the germline V gene (reference sequence). The CDR3 consists of 14 residues. The ends were cut back, 1 base at V and 6 bases at J, with 12 bases in the middle. The CDR3 region is CATSRGTGRDGYTF. CDR3 bases: TGTGCCACCAGCAGAGGGACCGGGAGGGATGGCTACACCTTC. The full variable domain, in which reference TRBV15 and TRBJ1-2 provide the parts outside the CDR3, is DAMVIQNPRYQVTQFGKPVTLSCSQTLNHNVMYWYQQKSSQAPKLLFHYYDKDFNNEADTPDNFQSRRPNTSFCFLDIRSPGLGDTAMYLCATSRGTGRDGYTFGSGTRLTVV.

This sequence joins TRBV9 and TRBJ1-1; D possibly corresponds to TRBD1 (6 bases). V was clipped by 4 bases and J by 3 bases, with 13 bases between them. The germline V gene encodes CDR1 SGDLS and CDR2 YYNGEE. The CDR3 extends over 14 amino acids. CDR3 sequence reads: CASSPTGRHTEAFF. The CDR3 nucleotides are TGTGCCAGCAGCCCAACAGGGCGGCACACTGAAGCTTTCTTT.

This clone was observed a handful of times. The chain uses TRBV28 and TRBJ1-1; a weak D match, TRBD1 (5 bases). CDR3 size: 15 residues. Trimming removed 8 bases at V and 1 base at J, with 17 bases between. Germline-derived CDR1 and CDR2 are MDHEN and SYDVKM. The CDR3 bases are TGTGCCAGCCCTCCGGGGGGGTCAGGGAACACTGAAGCTTTCTTT. This sequence encodes CASPPGGSGNTEAFF.

This clone was counted a few times. The chain employs TRBV10-1 and TRBJ2-3; 12 nucleotides align to TRBD2. V shed 3 bases and J 2 bases; nucleotides not matched to a gene: 3. This CDR3 contains 16 residues. The germline V gene has CDR1 WNHNN and CDR2 SYGVQD (reference sequence). The CDR3 loop reads CASSELAGGHTDTQYF. CDR3 nucleotide sequence: TGCGCCAGCAGTGAACTAGCGGGGGGCCACACAGATACGCAGTATTTT.

The rearrangement uses TRBV15 and TRBJ2-7; D gene uncertain. The V end was cut by 0 bases, the J end by 4 bases, with 13 bases between. Germline loops: CDR1 LNHNV, CDR2 YYDKDF (reference sequence). The CDR3 extends over 15 amino acids. CDR3 nucleotides: TGTGCCACCAGCAGAGAGTCTGCAGGTGCGTACGAGCAGTACTTC. Translating it yields CATSRESAGAYEQYF. The full variable domain, in which reference TRBV15 and TRBJ2-7 provide the parts outside the CDR3, is DAMVIQNPRYQVTQFGKPVTLSCSQTLNHNVMYWYQQKSSQAPKLLFHYYDKDFNNEADTPDNFQSRRPNTSFCFLDIRSPGLGDTAMYLCATSRESAGAYEQYFGPGTRLTVT.

The chain employs TRBV6-1 and TRBJ1-2, with TRBD1 as a possible D gene (6 bases). The germline CDR1 and CDR2 sequences are MNHNS and SASEGT. V lost 0 bases and J lost 4, with 6 bases in between. CDR3 length: 13 amino acids. Here the CDR3 reads CASSEAGGYGYTF. CDR3 in DNA: TGTGCCAGCAGTGAAGCAGGGGGCTATGGCTACACCTTC.

This clone was counted a few times. The J gene is TRBJ1-3, the V gene TRBV18, with 8 bases aligning to TRBD1. Germline V lookup: CDR1 KGHSH, CDR2 LQKENI. The CDR3 sequence is 14 residues long. After removal of 3 bases from V and 6 bases from J, the junction contained 4 bases not matched to a gene. CDR3 sequence reads: CASSPSDRVNTIYF. Written as DNA, the CDR3 is TGTGCCAGCTCACCTTCGGACAGGGTAAACACCATATATTTT.

This clone showed up just a few times. The chain links TRBV6-1 to TRBJ1-5, with unresolved D. V was shortened by 7 bases and J by 1 base, with 11 bases between the two germline ends. Germline CDR1 reads MNHNS; CDR2 reads SASEGT. The CDR3 runs 14 residues. CDR3 bases: TGTGCCAGCACCGAACTAGGGAGCAATCAGCCCCAGCATTTT. It translates to CASTELGSNQPQHF.

This clone was observed a few times. At one boundary the junction diverges from the germline segment, which might be a read error. The rearrangement uses TRBV30 and TRBJ1-2; D gene uncertain. This CDR3 is built from 12 residues. Per germline, CDR1 GTSNPN and CDR2 SVGIG (reference sequence). CDR3 amino acids: CGWSPGNGGYTF. For the CDR3, the DNA is TGTGGCTGGAGTCCCGGGAATGGTGGCTACACCTTC.

This clone was seen more than once but under ten times. V is TRBV6-5 and J is TRBJ1-4, with D unclear. Trimming took off 6 bases at V and 9 bases at J, with 20 bases between the two ends. The CDR3 extends over 15 amino acids. CDR1 and CDR2 from the germline V gene are MNHEY and SVGAGI. CDR3 residues: CASSGAGLGQQKLFF. The CDR3 DNA sequence: TGTGCCAGCAGCGGTGCGGGCCTCGGTCAGCAAAAACTGTTTTTT.